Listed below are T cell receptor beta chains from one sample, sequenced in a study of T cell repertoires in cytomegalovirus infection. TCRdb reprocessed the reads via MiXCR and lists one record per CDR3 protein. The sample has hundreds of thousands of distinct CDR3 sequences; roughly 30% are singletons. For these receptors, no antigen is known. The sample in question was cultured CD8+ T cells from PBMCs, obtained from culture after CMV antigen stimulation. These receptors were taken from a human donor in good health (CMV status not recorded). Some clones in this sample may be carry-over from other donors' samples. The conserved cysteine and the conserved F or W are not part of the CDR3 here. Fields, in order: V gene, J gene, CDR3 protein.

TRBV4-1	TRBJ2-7	ASSQEGPSGRYEQY
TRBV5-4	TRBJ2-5	ASSFGLVQVLEETQY
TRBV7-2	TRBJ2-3	ASSTDGFTDTQY
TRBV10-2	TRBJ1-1	ASSESTIQAF
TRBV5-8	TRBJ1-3	ASSPAPGFRAVGNTIY
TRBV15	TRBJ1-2	ATSRGGTGDGYT
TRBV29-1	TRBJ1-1	SVANTEAF
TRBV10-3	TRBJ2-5	AISELEGRETQY
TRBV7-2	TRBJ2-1	ASSIGDRWPYNEQF
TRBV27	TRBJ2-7	ASSLSGDVEQY
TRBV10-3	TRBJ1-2	AITLQGGREGYT
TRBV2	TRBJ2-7	ASSDSTGRSRDEQY
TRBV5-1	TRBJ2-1	ASSGWTSGGPEQF
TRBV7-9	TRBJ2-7	ASSRGGNYEQY
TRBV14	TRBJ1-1	ASSQEGEGLNTEAF
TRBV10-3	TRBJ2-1	AISELAPRGNEQF
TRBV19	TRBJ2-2	ASWDMLGGGATGELF
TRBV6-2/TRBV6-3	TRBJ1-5	ASSYVWDRDSYSNQPQH
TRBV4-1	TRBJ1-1	ASSQDILLGGTGGGAF